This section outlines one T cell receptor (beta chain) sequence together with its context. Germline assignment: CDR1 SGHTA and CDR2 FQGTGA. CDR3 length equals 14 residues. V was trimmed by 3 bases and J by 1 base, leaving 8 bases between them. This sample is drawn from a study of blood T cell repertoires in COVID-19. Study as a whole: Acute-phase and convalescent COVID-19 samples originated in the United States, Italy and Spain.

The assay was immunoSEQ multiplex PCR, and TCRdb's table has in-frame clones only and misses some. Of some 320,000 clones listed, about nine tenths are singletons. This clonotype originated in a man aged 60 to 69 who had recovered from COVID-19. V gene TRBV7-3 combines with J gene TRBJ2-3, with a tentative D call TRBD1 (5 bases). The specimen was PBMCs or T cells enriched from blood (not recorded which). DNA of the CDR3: TGTGCCAGCAGCTTTAAGACAGGCACAGATACGCAGTATTTT. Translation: CASSFKTGTDTQYF. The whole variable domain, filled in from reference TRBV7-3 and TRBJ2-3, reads GAGVSQTPSNKVTEKGKYVELRCDPISGHTALYWYRQSLGQGPEFLIYFQGTGAADDSGLPNDRFFAVRPEGSVSTLKIQRTERGDSAVYLCASSFKTGTDTQYFGPGTRLTVL.